The 10 T cell receptor beta chains given below trace back to one sample, sequenced in a study of T-cell reconstitution after alpha-beta-depleted transplantation in children. Using unique molecular identifiers, the investigators prepared the TCRbeta library. TCRdb passed the PCR reads through MiXCR, listing each CDR3 protein once. The sample records approximately 520,000 distinct CDR3 sequences, about 33% being singletons. Sequencing was performed on PBMCs from the stem cell graft donor, taken from the stem cell graft. Every receptor here comes from a human donor who donated a stem cell graft to a child with aplastic anemia.

This clonotype was recorded only once. This chain connects TRBV4-3 to TRBJ2-3, with D hard to call. The V end was cut by 0 bases, the J end by 2 bases, with 12 bases between. Per germline, CDR1 LGHNA and CDR2 YSLEER. This CDR3 has 16 amino acids. DNA for the CDR3: TGCGCCAGCAGCCAAGATGAGGCTCCCTACACAGATACGCAGTATTTT. Translated, it gives CASSQDEAPYTDTQYF.

The J gene is TRBJ2-7, the V gene TRBV5-1; D might be TRBD1 or TRBD2, each matching 5 bases. V dropped 4 bases and J dropped 2 bases, with 19 bases sitting between them. The germline V gene encodes CDR1 SGHRS and CDR2 YFSETQ. This CDR3 has 16 amino acids. CDR3 DNA: TGCGCCAGCAGCCCGGAAACGGGACCGACGACCTACGAGCAGTACTTC. It encodes CASSPETGPTTYEQYF.

This clonotype has a handful of counts. The genes are TRBV20-1 and TRBJ1-1, with D possibly being TRBD1 (6 bases). Trimming stripped 0 bases from V and 7 bases from J, with 15 bases between. The CDR3 extends over 14 amino acids. Germline loops: CDR1 DFQATT, CDR2 SNEGSKA (reference sequence). CDR3 nucleotides: TGCAGTGCTAGAGACGTGGGACACTCCTATGAAGCTTTCTTT. It codes for CSARDVGHSYEAFF.

This chain joins TRBV7-9 and TRBJ2-1, with D hard to call. The CDR3 covers 14 residues. The germline V gene has CDR1 SEHNR and CDR2 FQNEAQ (reference sequence). Trimming cost V 5 bases and J 0 bases, with 8 bases left between them. The CDR3 coding sequence is TGTGCCAGCAGCCAGGACGTCTCCTACAATGAGCAGTTCTTC. It encodes CASSQDVSYNEQFF.

As DNA, the CDR3 is TGTGCCAGTAGTACGTCAGAGAGGGGCCCCTACGAGCAGTACTTC. This sequence encodes CASSTSERGPYEQYF. The chain has TRBV19 and TRBJ2-7; D tentatively fits TRBD1 or TRBD2 (5 bases each). The V end lost 4 bases, the J end lost 2 bases, and 15 bases lay between the germline ends. There are 15 residues in the CDR3. CDR1 is LNHDA, CDR2 SQIVND, per germline (reference sequence).

The rearrangement uses TRBV28 and TRBJ1-1, with D unclear. Deletions cut 5 bases from V and 4 bases from J, with 11 bases between. The CDR3 is made up of 13 amino acids. CDR1 is MDHEN, CDR2 SYDVKM, per germline. The CDR3 coding sequence is TGTGCCAGCAGTCCTCAGGTCCCCACTGAAGCTTTCTTT. It translates to CASSPQVPTEAFF.

A single count supports this clonotype. The chain couples TRBV7-2 to TRBJ1-1; TRBD1 might be the D (6 bases). Trimming stripped 5 bases from V and 2 bases from J, with 12 bases between. The CDR3 length is 14 residues. Germline V gene data show CDR1 as SGHTA and CDR2 as FQGNSA. The DNA for the CDR3 is TGTGCCAGCAGCACATCCAGGGGAAACACTGAAGCTTTCTTT. As protein: CASSTSRGNTEAFF.

The V call is TRBV6-5, the J call TRBJ2-7; 8 bases match TRBD1. CDR3 size: 12 residues. Trimming at V came to 10 bases and at J to 3 bases, leaving 5 bases not matched to a gene. CDR1 is MNHEY and CDR2 is SVGAGI in the germline V gene. CDR3 region: CATRDRSYEQYF. The CDR3 coding sequence is TGTGCCACCCGGGACAGGAGCTACGAGCAGTACTTC.

There are a few counts of this clonotype. This chain links TRBV18 with TRBJ2-7, with TRBD2 matching 13 bases. Germline values: CDR1 KGHSH, CDR2 LQKENI. The CDR3 is 14 amino acids. Trimming at V came to 2 bases and at J to 5 bases, leaving 0 bases not matched to a gene. The CDR3 DNA follows: TGTGCCAGCTCACCAGGGACTAGCGGGAACGAGCAGTACTTC. Amino acid sequence: CASSPGTSGNEQYF.

The V call is TRBV7-9, the J call TRBJ1-5; D is uncertain. The CDR3 has 16 residues. In germline, CDR1 is SEHNR, CDR2 FQNEAQ (reference sequence). Deletions cut 1 base from V and 4 bases from J, with 14 bases between. The CDR3 sequence: CASSLGTGSGNQPQHF. In DNA form, the CDR3 reads TGTGCCAGCAGCTTAGGGACTGGCTCGGGGAATCAGCCCCAGCATTTT.